The 30 T cell receptor beta chains presented below share a single source sample, sequenced in a study of blood T cell repertoires in COVID-19 (dated by TCRdb to 2019 to 2021). The library was generated by the immunoSEQ multiplex PCR assay. In its TCRdb copy, this immuneACCESS table keeps in-frame sequences only and misses some clones. Where compared with another copy, unresolved V genes explain less than half of these, and the others have no known cause. Counted in this sample were approximately 300,000 clones; around 87% of them appeared once. The top ten constitute roughly 4.1% of the sample. Sequenced sample: peripheral blood. These receptors were collected from a woman between 50 and 59 years old with active or convalescent COVID-19.

The chain recombines TRBV6-2 or TRBV6-3 with TRBJ2-7; no reliable D call. This CDR3 is 14 amino acids long. Germline V gives CDR1 MNHEY, CDR2 SVGEGT. The V gene lost 2 bases and the J gene lost 6 bases, with 14 bases spanning the gap. The CDR3 coding sequence is TGTGCCAGCAGTTACGCAGCCGGCCGGGTCGAGCAGTACTTC. It is translated as CASSYAAGRVEQYF.

The chain joins TRBV2 to TRBJ2-2; TRBD2 agrees at 10 bases. The CDR3 is 14 residues long. Germline loops: CDR1 SNHLY, CDR2 FYNNEI. The J segment lost 8 bases and the V segment lost 5 bases, leaving 5 bases of the junction unmatched. As DNA, the CDR3 is TGTGCCAGCAGTCTAGCGGGAGATAGAGGGGAGCTGTTTTTT. Amino acids: CASSLAGDRGELFF.

This clone came up once. The chain combines TRBV5-1 with TRBJ2-6, with a tentative D call TRBD1 (5 bases). Looked up from germline, CDR1 is SGHRS and CDR2 is YFSETQ. The V end lost 0 bases, the J end lost 2 bases, and 9 bases lay between the germline ends. CDR3 length: 16 residues. The CDR3 region has the DNA TGCGCCAGCAGCTTGGTAGGGGTAGCTGGGGCCAACGTCCTGACTTTC. Translated: CASSLVGVAGANVLTF.

V is TRBV11-2 and J is TRBJ2-2; D gene uncertain. Germline V gene lookup returns CDR1 SGHAT and CDR2 FQNNGV. CDR3 size: 11 residues. Trimming left V 8 bases short and J 7 bases short, with 8 bases between. The CDR3 is CASGHIGELFF. DNA for the CDR3: TGTGCCAGCGGCCATATCGGGGAGCTGTTTTTT. Combining the CDR3 with reference TRBV11-2 and TRBJ2-2 gives the whole variable domain EAGVAQSPRYKIIEKRQSVAFWCNPISGHATLYWYQQILGQGPKLLIQFQNNGVVDDSQLPKDRFSAERLKGVDSTLKIQPAKLEDSAVYLCASGHIGELFFGEGSRLTVL.

The chain combines TRBV9 with TRBJ2-1, with 8 positions matching TRBD2. Per the germline V gene, CDR1 is SGDLS and CDR2 is YYNGEE. V was clipped by 0 bases and J by 4 bases; unmatched bases: 6. CDR3 length equals 16 residues. For the CDR3, the DNA is TGTGCCAGCAGCGTAGGGCCGGGAGGGGATTACAATGAGCAGTTCTTC. It is translated as CASSVGPGGDYNEQFF.

This rearrangement joins TRBV6-1 to TRBJ1-2, with TRBD1 matching over 11 bases. The CDR3 consists of 15 residues. The junction had 7 bases not matched to a gene; V was cut back by 2 bases and J by 8 bases. Germline V gene lookup returns CDR1 MNHNS and CDR2 SASEGT. In DNA form, the CDR3 reads TGTGCCAGCAGTGAATACGGACAGGGGGCTGGAGGCTACACCTTC. Residues: CASSEYGQGAGGYTF.

J is TRBJ1-4 and V is TRBV5-1, with D perhaps TRBD1 (5 bases). Germline V gene data show CDR1 as SGHRS and CDR2 as YFSETQ. V lost 9 bases, J lost 0 bases, and 12 bases lay in between. This CDR3 is built from 14 residues. This CDR3 reads CATKAGATNEKLFF. CDR3 coding DNA: TGCGCCACCAAGGCGGGGGCAACTAATGAAAAACTGTTTTTT.

This chain links TRBV5-1 with TRBJ2-1; 7 bases agree with TRBD1. Trimming removed 0 bases from V and 7 bases from J; junction bases left unmatched: 4. This CDR3 spans 14 amino acids. Germline V gives CDR1 SGHRS, CDR2 YFSETQ. CDR3 in DNA: TGCGCCAGCAGCTTGGCCAACAGGGGAAATGAGCAGTTCTTC. Amino acid sequence: CASSLANRGNEQFF.

This chain links TRBV28 with TRBJ2-1, with 8 bases identical to TRBD1. V lost 6 bases to trimming and J lost 4 bases; unmatched junction nucleotides: 14. Germline V gene sequence: CDR1 MDHEN, CDR2 SYDVKM. This CDR3 region has 17 residues. The CDR3 here is CASSHTRQGARYNEQFF. The CDR3 nucleotides are TGTGCCAGCAGCCACACTAGGCAGGGGGCTAGGTACAATGAGCAGTTCTTC. Full variable domain (missing parts from reference TRBV28 and TRBJ2-1): DVKVTQSSRYLVKRTGEKVFLECVQDMDHENMFWYRQDPGLGLRLIYFSYDVKMKEKGDIPEGYSVSREKKERFSLILESASTNQTSMYLCASSHTRQGARYNEQFFGPGTRLTVL.

This chain joins TRBV7-9 and TRBJ2-3, with 11 bases aligning to TRBD1. The CDR3 spans 16 residues. Germline-derived CDR1 and CDR2 are SEHNR and FQNEAQ (reference sequence). Trimming removed 3 bases from V and 2 bases from J; junction bases left unmatched: 4. The CDR3 sequence: CASSFVGQGDTDTQYF. Written as DNA, the CDR3 is TGTGCCAGCAGCTTCGTGGGACAGGGGGACACAGATACGCAGTATTTT.

J is TRBJ1-1 and V is TRBV11-1; D perhaps matches TRBD1 (5 bases). V lost 5 bases and J 2 bases, leaving 12 bases between the germline ends. This CDR3 spans 14 amino acids. Germline-derived CDR1 and CDR2 are SGHAT and FQDESV (reference sequence). The CDR3 protein is CASSRQQDNTEAFF. The DNA of the CDR3 is TGTGCCAGCAGCCGCCAACAGGATAACACTGAAGCTTTCTTT.

V and J are TRBV6-5 and TRBJ2-2; TRBD2 might be the D (6 bases). This CDR3 has 13 amino acids. Germline-derived CDR1 and CDR2 are MNHEY and SVGAGI. The V end was cut by 10 bases, the J end by 2 bases, with 11 bases between. CDR3 in amino acids: CAIRDSNTGELFF. CDR3 bases: TGTGCCATCCGGGACTCTAACACCGGGGAGCTGTTTTTT.

The chain joins TRBV2 to TRBJ2-5, with D perhaps TRBD2 (7 bases). Trimming left V 6 bases short and J 3 bases short, with 23 bases between. CDR3 size: 17 residues. Germline values: CDR1 SNHLY, CDR2 FYNNEI. The CDR3 DNA sequence: TGTGCCAGCAGACCATATTTTGGGGGGGGGCGCGAAGAGACCCAGTACTTC. Amino acid sequence: CASRPYFGGGREETQYF.

This clone has only a few counts. This chain joins TRBV5-4 and TRBJ1-4, with D perhaps TRBD1 (5 bases). V dropped 4 bases and J dropped 3 bases, with 16 bases sitting between them. The V gene's germline CDR1 is SGHNT and CDR2 YYREEE (reference sequence). The CDR3 loop spans 16 amino acids. This chain's CDR3 is CASSPGPGGANEKLFF. DNA for the CDR3: TGTGCCAGCAGCCCCGGTCCCGGGGGAGCTAATGAAAAACTGTTTTTT.

This chain connects TRBV4-1 to TRBJ1-2; 8 bases match TRBD1. Germline CDR1 MGHRA, CDR2 YSYEKL. The CDR3 covers 16 residues. V dropped 0 bases and J dropped 4; count of bases not matched to a gene: 7. The CDR3 protein is CASSQEGAGGRYGYTF. DNA of the CDR3: TGCGCCAGCAGCCAAGAAGGGGCAGGGGGCCGCTATGGCTACACCTTC.

The chain links TRBV5-5 to TRBJ1-1, with D possibly matching TRBD1 (6 bases). Trimming removed 4 bases at V and 6 bases at J, with 13 bases between. This CDR3 has 13 amino acids. Germline CDR1 is SGHKS and CDR2 is YYEKEE (reference sequence). The CDR3 bases are TGTGCCAGCAGCATCCTCAGACAGGCTGAAGCTTTCTTT. Amino acids: CASSILRQAEAFF. Based on the CDR3 plus reference TRBV5-5 and TRBJ1-1, the full variable domain is DAGVTQSPTHLIKTRGQQVTLRCSPISGHKSVSWYQQVLGQGPQFIFQYYEKEERGRGNFPDRFSARQFPNYSSELNVNALLLGDSALYLCASSILRQAEAFFGQGTRLTVV.

This chain links TRBV4-1 with TRBJ2-7; D not resolved. Germline lookup yields CDR1 MGHRA and CDR2 YSYEKL. V shed 1 base and J shed 3 bases, with 25 bases lying between them. This CDR3 is built from 19 residues. CDR3 DNA sequence: TGCGCCAGCAGCCAAGGATTACCAGAAAAGAGTCGGGTGGGCTACGAGCAGTACTTC. Translating gives CASSQGLPEKSRVGYEQYF.

This chain uses TRBV5-4 with TRBJ2-5; 7 bases are shared with TRBD2. The CDR3 sequence is 15 residues long. V shed 4 bases and J 7 bases; nucleotides not matched to a gene: 13. Germline V CDR1 and CDR2: SGHNT, YYREEE (reference sequence). CDR3 loop: CASSTGTTSSGTQYF. CDR3 DNA: TGTGCCAGCAGCACCGGGACTACCTCGAGTGGGACCCAGTACTTC.

The gene calls are TRBV6-5 and TRBJ1-2; tentative D call: TRBD1 (6 bases). Germline CDR1 and CDR2: MNHEY and SVGAGI. This CDR3 has 14 amino acids. Trimming removed 5 bases from V and 6 bases from J, with 16 bases in between. The CDR3 DNA sequence: TGTGCCAGCAGTCCCGAGGCAGGGGTGGATGGCTACACCTTC. It encodes CASSPEAGVDGYTF.

This chain uses TRBV4-3 with TRBJ2-7; 10 bases map to TRBD2. Germline CDR1 reads LGHNA; CDR2 reads YSLEER. The J segment lost 3 bases and the V segment lost 4 bases, leaving 3 bases of the junction unmatched. The CDR3 extends over 14 amino acids. The DNA for the CDR3 is TGCGCCAGCAGCCTGGAGCGGGGGGGCTACGAGCAGTACTTC. It translates to CASSLERGGYEQYF.

V is TRBV6-5 and J is TRBJ1-2, with TRBD1 matching over 8 bases. Germline lookup yields CDR1 MNHEY and CDR2 SVGAGI. V lost 10 bases to trimming and J lost 3 bases; unmatched junction nucleotides: 4. CDR3 size: 12 residues. CDR3 DNA sequence: TGTGCCACCGGACAGGGACACTATGGCTACACCTTC. Its protein product is CATGQGHYGYTF.

V usage is TRBV6-6 and J usage is TRBJ2-3; TRBD2 agrees at 14 bases. The CDR3 is 16 amino acids. Germline V gene lookup returns CDR1 MNHNY and CDR2 SVGAGI (reference sequence). Trimming took 2 bases from V and 3 from J; bases not matched to a gene: 1. The CDR3: CASSYGTSGRTDTQYF. In DNA, the CDR3 is TGTGCCAGCAGTTACGGGACTAGCGGGAGAACAGATACGCAGTATTTT.

V and J are TRBV7-2 and TRBJ2-7, with D tentatively TRBD1 (5 bases). The length of the CDR3 is 13 residues. From germline, CDR1 is SGHTA and CDR2 FQGNSA. The germline V and J ends were trimmed by 5 bases and 2 bases, with 10 bases remaining between them. The CDR3 reads CASSEGAPYEQYF. Here the CDR3 DNA reads TGTGCCAGCAGCGAAGGGGCGCCCTACGAGCAGTACTTC.

The chain links TRBV5-1 to TRBJ2-7, with 10 nucleotides matching TRBD2. From germline, CDR1 is SGHRS and CDR2 YFSETQ. The CDR3 runs 17 residues. V lost 2 bases and J lost 2; bases outside the gene matches: 10. CDR3 in DNA: TGCGCCAGCAGCTTAACTCCTAGCGGGAGTCCGACCTACGAGCAGTACTTC. It translates to CASSLTPSGSPTYEQYF.

Worth noting for this clone: One end of the junction is discordant with germline, which a read error may explain. V and J are TRBV6-1 and TRBJ2-7; 7 nucleotides match TRBD1. Germline values: CDR1 MNHNS, CDR2 SASEGT. CDR3 size: 12 residues. The CDR3 spells CASSEQMGQLYF. Here the CDR3 DNA reads TGTGCCAGCAGTGAACAGATGGGACAGCTCTATTTC.

This chain links TRBV18 with TRBJ1-6; D is unresolved. The CDR3 is made up of 17 amino acids. Trimming removed 3 bases from V and 7 bases from J, with 19 bases in between. CDR1 is KGHSH and CDR2 is LQKENI in the germline V gene. This CDR3 is CASSPIAGLGWNSPLHF. The CDR3 coding sequence is TGTGCCAGCTCACCTATCGCGGGGTTAGGCTGGAATTCACCCCTCCACTTT.

CDR3 sequence: CASSFGQSGELFF. The CDR3, as DNA: TGCGCCAGCAGCTTCGGACAGTCCGGGGAGCTGTTTTTT. The chain joins TRBV5-1 to TRBJ2-2, with D possibly TRBD1 on 6 matching bases. The CDR3 runs to 13 residues. The V and J ends lost 2 bases and 6 bases respectively, with 8 bases between them. Germline V gene sequence: CDR1 SGHRS, CDR2 YFSETQ.

The chain uses TRBV4-2 and TRBJ2-7; maybe TRBD2 (6 bases). Germline CDR1 and CDR2: LGHNA and YNFKEQ. Deletions cut 8 bases from V and 6 bases from J, with 17 bases between. CDR3 length: 13 amino acids. CDR3 residues: CASGWDSLSEQYF. The CDR3 DNA is TGTGCCAGCGGCTGGGACTCCCTCTCCGAGCAGTACTTC.

The rearrangement joins TRBV21-1 to TRBJ1-5; TRBD1, the table's D call, lacks a check against the DNA. TRBV21-1 is marked as a pseudogene. The CDR3 runs 16 residues. The CDR3 DNA reads as TGTGCCAGCAGCCAAGGACAGCCTTATAGCAATCAGCCCCAGCATTTT. Amino acid sequence: CASSQGQPYSNQPQHF.

V gene TRBV6-6 combines with J gene TRBJ2-2; 8 bases are shared with TRBD2. The V segment lost 4 bases and the J segment 5 bases; nucleotides outside the gene matches: 3. Germline assignment: CDR1 MNHNY and CDR2 SVGAGI (reference sequence). The length of the CDR3 is 14 residues. CDR3 protein: CASSSSGGTGELFF. The DNA for the CDR3 is TGTGCCAGCAGTTCCAGCGGGGGTACCGGGGAGCTGTTTTTT.